The clone carrying this TCR beta chain was seen only a few times. Peripheral blood, around 10 milliliters per participant, was collected. This entry belongs to a study of type 1 and type 2 diabetes patients. Overall study: Donors were type 1 diabetes, type 2 diabetes, or nondiabetic controls. Sequencing for the whole study yielded more than 15 million paired-end reads.

PCR was run on genomic DNA. A primer set of 30 forward and 13 reverse primers amplified the CDR3. MiXCR was run by TCRdb on the multiplex PCR reads, yielding one entry per CDR3 protein. This sample has a few hundred thousand distinct CDR3 sequences; approximately 50% occur once, and the top ten carry about 13%. The length of the CDR3 is 12 residues. Looked up from germline, CDR1 is DFQATT and CDR2 is SNEGSKA (reference sequence). Trimming left V 5 bases short and J 3 bases short, with 10 bases between. The sequence derives from a man aged 18 to 35 with type 2 diabetes. The specimen sequenced was peripheral blood mononuclear cells (PBMCs). The chain is built from TRBV20-1 and TRBJ1-1; maybe TRBD1 (6 bases). The CDR3 region has the DNA TGCAGTGCTCCGAGGGGGGACACTGAAGCTTTCTTT. Protein product: CSAPRGDTEAFF.